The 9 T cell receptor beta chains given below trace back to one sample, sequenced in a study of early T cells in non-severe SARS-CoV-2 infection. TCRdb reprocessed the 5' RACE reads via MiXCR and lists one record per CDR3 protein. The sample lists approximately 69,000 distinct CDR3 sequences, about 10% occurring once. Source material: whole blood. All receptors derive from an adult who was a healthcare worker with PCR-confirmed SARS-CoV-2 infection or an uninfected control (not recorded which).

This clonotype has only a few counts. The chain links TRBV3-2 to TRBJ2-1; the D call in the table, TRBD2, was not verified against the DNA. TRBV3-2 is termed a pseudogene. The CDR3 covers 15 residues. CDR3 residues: CASSHTWDYNNEQFF. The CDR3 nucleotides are TGTGCCAGCAGCCACACATGGGACTATAACAATGAGCAGTTCTTC.

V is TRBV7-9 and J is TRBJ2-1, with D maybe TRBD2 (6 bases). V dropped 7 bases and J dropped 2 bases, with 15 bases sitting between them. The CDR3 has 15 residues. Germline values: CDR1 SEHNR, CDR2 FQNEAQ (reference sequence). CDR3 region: CASKPRGAAYNEQFF. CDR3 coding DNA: TGTGCCAGCAAACCGCGCGGGGCTGCCTACAATGAGCAGTTCTTC. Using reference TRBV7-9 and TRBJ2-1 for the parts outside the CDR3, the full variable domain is DTGVSQNPRHKITKRGQNVTFRCDPISEHNRLYWYRQTLGQGPEFLTYFQNEAQLEKSRLLSDRFSAERPKGSFSTLEIQRTEQGDSAMYLCASKPRGAAYNEQFFGPGTRLTVL.

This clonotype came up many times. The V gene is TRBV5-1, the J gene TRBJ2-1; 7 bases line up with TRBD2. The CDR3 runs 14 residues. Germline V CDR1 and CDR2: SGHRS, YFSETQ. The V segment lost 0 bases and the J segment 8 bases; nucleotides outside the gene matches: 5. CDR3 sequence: CASSLAGGRDEQFF. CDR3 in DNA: TGCGCCAGCAGCTTGGCGGGGGGTAGGGATGAGCAGTTCTTC.

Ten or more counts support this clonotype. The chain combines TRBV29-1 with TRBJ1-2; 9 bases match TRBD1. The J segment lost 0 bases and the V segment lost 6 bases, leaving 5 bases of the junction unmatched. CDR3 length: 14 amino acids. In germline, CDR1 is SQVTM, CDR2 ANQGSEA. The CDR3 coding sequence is TGCAGCGTGGCGACAGGGGGAGCTAACTATGGCTACACCTTC. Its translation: CSVATGGANYGYTF.

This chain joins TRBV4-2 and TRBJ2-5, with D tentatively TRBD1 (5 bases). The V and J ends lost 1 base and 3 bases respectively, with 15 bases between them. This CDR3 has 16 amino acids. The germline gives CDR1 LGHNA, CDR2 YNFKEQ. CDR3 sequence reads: CASSQGTKIKEETQYF. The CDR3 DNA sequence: TGTGCCAGCAGCCAAGGGACAAAGATAAAAGAAGAGACCCAGTACTTC.

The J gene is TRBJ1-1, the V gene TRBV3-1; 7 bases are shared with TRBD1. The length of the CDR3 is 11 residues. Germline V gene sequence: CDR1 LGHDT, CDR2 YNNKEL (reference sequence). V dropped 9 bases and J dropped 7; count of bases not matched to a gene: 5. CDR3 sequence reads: CASRQGGEAFF. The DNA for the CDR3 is TGTGCCAGTAGACAGGGTGGTGAAGCTTTCTTT.

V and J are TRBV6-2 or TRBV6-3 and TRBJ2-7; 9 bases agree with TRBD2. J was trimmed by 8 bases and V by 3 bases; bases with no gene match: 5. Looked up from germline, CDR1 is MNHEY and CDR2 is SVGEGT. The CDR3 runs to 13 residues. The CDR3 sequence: CASSYWREGKQYF. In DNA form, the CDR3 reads TGTGCCAGCAGTTATTGGCGGGAGGGTAAGCAGTACTTC.

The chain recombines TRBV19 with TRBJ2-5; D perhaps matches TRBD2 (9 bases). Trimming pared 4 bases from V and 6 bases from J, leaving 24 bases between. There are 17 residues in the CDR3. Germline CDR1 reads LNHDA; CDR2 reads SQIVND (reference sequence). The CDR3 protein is CASSTDRGLASRKTQYF. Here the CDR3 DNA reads TGTGCCAGTAGTACTGACAGGGGACTAGCCTCGAGGAAGACCCAGTACTTC.

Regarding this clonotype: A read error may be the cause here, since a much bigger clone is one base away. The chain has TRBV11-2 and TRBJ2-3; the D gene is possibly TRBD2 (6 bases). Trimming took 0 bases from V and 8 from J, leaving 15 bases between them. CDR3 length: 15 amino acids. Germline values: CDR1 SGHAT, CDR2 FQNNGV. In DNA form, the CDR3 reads TGTGCCAGCAGCTTAGATCTAATGACTAGTGGTACGCAGTATTTT. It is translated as CASSLDLMTSGTQYF.